This TCR beta chain was documented in a study of T cells in Graves' hyperthyroidism and ophthalmopathy. This CDR3 has 18 residues. Germline V gives CDR1 ENHRY, CDR2 SYGVKD. The trim removed 6 bases at V and 0 bases at J, leaving 9 bases unmatched. Amplification targeted TCR beta CDR3 regions from RNA transcripts. The HTBI set primed first-round TCR CDR3 RT-PCR. Via MiXCR, TCRdb re-called the multiplex PCR reads, giving one row per CDR3 protein. The table records about 680,000 distinct CDR3 sequences, 35% of them present only once. In its sample, this clonotype was seen many times. This clonotype originated in a woman aged 40-49 years with Graves' hyperthyroidism. The chain joins TRBV10-3 to TRBJ2-6, with TRBD2 identical over 9 bases. Sequenced: blood. This chain's CDR3 is CAIRPGLARSSGANVLTF. The DNA of the CDR3 is TGTGCCATCAGGCCCGGACTAGCGAGGTCCTCTGGGGCCAACGTCCTGACTTTC.